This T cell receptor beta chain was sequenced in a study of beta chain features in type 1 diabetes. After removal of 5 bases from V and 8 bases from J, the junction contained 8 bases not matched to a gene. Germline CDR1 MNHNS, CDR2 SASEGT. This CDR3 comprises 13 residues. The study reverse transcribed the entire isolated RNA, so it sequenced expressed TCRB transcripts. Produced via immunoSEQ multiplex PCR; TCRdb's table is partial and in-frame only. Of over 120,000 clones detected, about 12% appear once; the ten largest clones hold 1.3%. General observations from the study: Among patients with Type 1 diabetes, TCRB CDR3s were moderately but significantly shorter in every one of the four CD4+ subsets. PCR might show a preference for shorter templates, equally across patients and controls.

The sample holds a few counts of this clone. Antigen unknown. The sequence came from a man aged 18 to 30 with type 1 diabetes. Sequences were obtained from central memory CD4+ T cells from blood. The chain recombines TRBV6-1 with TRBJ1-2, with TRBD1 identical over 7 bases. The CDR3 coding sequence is TGTGCCAGCAGTCAAGACAGGGTGGAGGGCTACACCTTC. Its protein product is CASSQDRVEGYTF.